One and the same sample provided the 31 T cell receptor beta chains below, sequenced in a study of control samples from healthy donors and cancer patients. Assay used: immunoSEQ multiplex PCR; TCRdb lists only in-frame clones, some missing. In the table there are 63,000 or so clones, 89% of which are singletons. The sequencing sample was made of PBMCs. The receptors were sampled from a man aged 60 to 69 with colorectal cancer.

CDR3 in amino acids: CASFEGGGQPQHF. CDR3 coding DNA: TGTGCCAGCTTCGAAGGCGGTGGACAGCCCCAGCATTTT. This chain joins TRBV18 and TRBJ1-5; D gene unclear. Trimming left V 7 bases short and J 7 bases short, with 14 bases between. The germline gives CDR1 KGHSH, CDR2 LQKENI. The CDR3 is 13 amino acids.

The V call is TRBV6-5, the J call TRBJ1-3; tentative D call: TRBD1 (6 bases). The CDR3 extends over 13 amino acids. Trimming took 11 bases from V and 4 from J, leaving 15 bases between them. From germline, CDR1 is MNHEY and CDR2 SVGAGI. The CDR3 protein is CASPAGVGNTIYF. CDR3 DNA sequence: TGTGCCTCACCCGCAGGGGTAGGAAACACCATATATTTT.

The J gene is TRBJ1-1, the V gene TRBV6-5; no clear D gene. Germline assignment: CDR1 MNHEY and CDR2 SVGAGI. This CDR3 is built from 15 residues. The ends were cut back, 0 bases at V and 5 bases at J, with 13 bases in the middle. This chain's CDR3 is CASSYSRAGRTEAFF. CDR3 DNA sequence: TGTGCCAGCAGTTACTCGAGGGCAGGTCGAACTGAAGCTTTCTTT.

The rearrangement uses TRBV6-2 or TRBV6-3 and TRBJ2-1; D is possibly TRBD2 (6 bases). Germline V lookup: CDR1 MNHEY, CDR2 SVGEGT. The V end was cut by 8 bases, the J end by 1 base, with 18 bases between. The CDR3 totals 16 residues. The CDR3 reads CASGPRPGLSYNEQFF. The DNA for the CDR3 is TGTGCCAGCGGCCCCCGCCCGGGACTGTCCTACAATGAGCAGTTCTTC.

V is TRBV3-1 (or the pseudogene TRBV3-2) and J is TRBJ2-7; 9 bases align to TRBD2. Germline trimming cut 4 bases from V and 3 bases from J; bases unmatched to any gene: 7. Germline values: CDR1 LGHDT, CDR2 YNNKEL (reference sequence). There are 15 residues in the CDR3. For the CDR3, the DNA is TGTGCCAGCAGCCCACGGGATAGCGGGGGCTACGAGCAGTACTTC. Protein product: CASSPRDSGGYEQYF.

This chain links TRBV5-1 with TRBJ1-1; 10 positions match TRBD1. Germline assignment: CDR1 SGHRS and CDR2 YFSETQ. V dropped 2 bases and J dropped 3; count of bases not matched to a gene: 10. There are 17 residues in the CDR3. CDR3 in amino acids: CASSFSPGQGLYTEAFF. The CDR3 DNA sequence: TGCGCCAGCAGCTTCTCACCGGGACAGGGGTTGTACACTGAAGCTTTCTTT.

V is TRBV19 and J is TRBJ2-7, with D perhaps matching TRBD1 or TRBD2 (6 bases each). CDR3 length: 16 residues. Trimming removed 6 bases at V and 2 bases at J, with 20 bases between. The germline gives CDR1 LNHDA, CDR2 SQIVND (reference sequence). Here the CDR3 reads CASSKITGTGAYEQYF. The CDR3 nucleotides read TGTGCCAGTAGCAAAATCACAGGGACGGGGGCCTACGAGCAGTACTTC.

The chain is built from TRBV19 and TRBJ2-5; the D gene could be TRBD1 or TRBD2 (6 bases each). Trimming pared 9 bases from V and 5 bases from J, leaving 19 bases between. In germline, CDR1 is LNHDA, CDR2 SQIVND (reference sequence). The CDR3 totals 14 residues. CDR3 sequence reads: CASSPLGGLETQYF. The DNA for the CDR3 is TGTGCCAGCTCCCCCTTGGGGGGCTTGGAGACCCAGTACTTC.

The chain combines TRBV7-3 with TRBJ1-6, with D tentatively TRBD1 (6 bases). This CDR3 region has 13 residues. The V and J ends lost 7 bases and 6 bases respectively, with 10 bases between them. Germline V gene sequence: CDR1 SGHTA, CDR2 FQGTGA. CDR3 loop: CASTRGANSPLHF. In DNA, the CDR3 is TGTGCCAGCACGAGGGGGGCTAATTCACCCCTCCACTTT.

The CDR3 region has the DNA TGTGCCAGTAGTCCCCGGGCGGGGGCACTGAACACTGAAGCTTTCTTT. It encodes CASSPRAGALNTEAFF. V usage is TRBV19 and J usage is TRBJ1-1; maybe TRBD1 (6 bases). The germline V gene encodes CDR1 LNHDA and CDR2 SQIVND (reference sequence). Trimming left V 5 bases short and J 0 bases short, with 16 bases between. The CDR3 length is 16 residues.

The chain combines TRBV19 with TRBJ1-4, with unresolved D. This CDR3 is built from 13 residues. With 7 bases removed from V and 6 bases from J, the gap between germline ends came to 12 bases. CDR1 and CDR2 (germline): LNHDA, SQIVND (reference sequence). The CDR3 sequence is CASTTNSDEKLFF. The CDR3 bases are TGTGCCAGTACGACGAACTCCGATGAAAAACTGTTTTTT.

The chain recombines TRBV10-2 with TRBJ1-4; weak D call: TRBD1 (5 bases). The V and J ends lost 4 bases and 8 bases respectively, with 14 bases between them. The germline CDR1 and CDR2 sequences are WSHSY and SAAADI. The CDR3 sequence is 14 residues long. CDR3 DNA sequence: TGCGCCAGCAGTGGCCGGGGCCTTAGGGAAAAACTGTTTTTT. It translates to CASSGRGLREKLFF.

This clone was found once. The chain uses TRBV20-1 and TRBJ2-2, with D hard to call. Between the trimmed V and J ends, which lost 7 bases and 6 bases, there was a span of 3 bases. The CDR3 sequence is 9 residues long. Germline CDR1 reads DFQATT; CDR2 reads SNEGSKA (reference sequence). As DNA, the CDR3 is TGCAGTGTGGCCGGGGAGCTGTTTTTT. It specifies CSVAGELFF.

The chain couples TRBV7-3 to TRBJ1-1; tentative D call: TRBD1 (5 bases). The CDR3 is 14 amino acids. The V end was cut by 5 bases, the J end by 1 base, with 11 bases between. Germline V gives CDR1 SGHTA, CDR2 FQGTGA. The CDR3 is CASSQGPENTEAFF. CDR3 nucleotide sequence: TGTGCCAGCAGCCAGGGACCAGAGAACACTGAAGCTTTCTTT. Complete variable domain (other parts from reference TRBV7-3 and TRBJ1-1): GAGVSQTPSNKVTEKGKYVELRCDPISGHTALYWYRQSLGQGPEFLIYFQGTGAADDSGLPNDRFFAVRPEGSVSTLKIQRTERGDSAVYLCASSQGPENTEAFFGQGTRLTVV.

This rearrangement joins TRBV5-1 to TRBJ2-3; D not certain. This CDR3 region has 14 residues. V dropped 4 bases and J dropped 0 bases, with 9 bases sitting between them. Per the germline V gene, CDR1 is SGHRS and CDR2 is YFSETQ. The CDR3: CASSQTVSTDTQYF. CDR3 nucleotides: TGCGCCAGCAGCCAAACAGTGAGCACAGATACGCAGTATTTT.

The V call is TRBV6-5, the J call TRBJ2-1; D is perhaps TRBD2 (6 bases). Germline assignment: CDR1 MNHEY and CDR2 SVGAGI. With 5 bases removed from V and 5 bases from J, the gap between germline ends came to 13 bases. The CDR3 is 14 residues long. The CDR3 sequence is CASSRPGGNNEQFF. In DNA, the CDR3 is TGTGCCAGCAGTCGCCCCGGGGGTAACAATGAGCAGTTCTTC.

The chain has TRBV7-9 and TRBJ2-7, with TRBD1 as a possible D gene (6 bases). Germline assignment: CDR1 SEHNR and CDR2 FQNEAQ (reference sequence). This CDR3 is built from 13 residues. V lost 8 bases and J lost 0, with 11 bases in between. The CDR3 bases are TGTGCCAGCGACGGGACAAGCTCCTACGAGCAGTACTTC. Protein sequence: CASDGTSSYEQYF.

This clone was counted a single time. This chain uses TRBV7-9 with TRBJ1-1; no reliable D call. V was cut by 6 bases and J by 1 base, with 6 bases left in between. The CDR3 totals 12 residues. Germline V gives CDR1 SEHNR, CDR2 FQNEAQ (reference sequence). CDR3 sequence reads: CASRLTNTEAFF. DNA of the CDR3: TGTGCCAGCAGACTAACGAACACTGAAGCTTTCTTT.

The chain couples TRBV5-5 to TRBJ1-5; no firm D call. V lost 0 bases and J lost 6, with 13 bases in between. Germline-derived CDR1 and CDR2 are SGHKS and YYEKEE (reference sequence). The CDR3 loop spans 15 amino acids. Here the CDR3 reads CASSLEAARGQPQHF. CDR3 in DNA: TGTGCCAGCAGCTTGGAGGCAGCCCGTGGTCAGCCCCAGCATTTT.

Only one count was recorded for this clone. The V call is TRBV15, the J call TRBJ2-2; 7 positions match TRBD1. After removal of 3 bases from V and 6 bases from J, the junction contained 4 bases not matched to a gene. Germline values: CDR1 LNHNV, CDR2 YYDKDF (reference sequence). The CDR3 loop spans 14 amino acids. CDR3 coding DNA: TGTGCCACCAGCAGCGACAGGGTTGCCGGGGAGCTGTTTTTT. Residues: CATSSDRVAGELFF.

The rearrangement uses TRBV7-2 and TRBJ2-2, with 9 positions matching TRBD1. Trimming took 4 bases from V and 7 from J; bases not matched to a gene: 4. Germline V gene lookup returns CDR1 SGHTA and CDR2 FQGNSA. The CDR3 covers 14 residues. In nucleotides, the CDR3 is TGTGCCAGCAGCTCACAGGGGGCGGTCGGGGAGCTGTTTTTT. Its translation is CASSSQGAVGELFF.

The CDR3, as DNA: TGTGCCAGCAGCTTAGAACGGACAGATACGCAGTATTTT. Its protein is CASSLERTDTQYF. The rearrangement uses TRBV11-2 and TRBJ2-3; D call uncertain. The CDR3 loop spans 13 amino acids. Germline V gene sequence: CDR1 SGHAT, CDR2 FQNNGV. V lost 0 bases, J lost 3 bases, and 4 bases lay in between.

This clone was seen only once. The V gene is TRBV19, the J gene TRBJ1-5; the D gene is possibly TRBD1 (5 bases). The CDR3 has 16 amino acids. CDR1 is LNHDA and CDR2 is SQIVND in the germline V gene (reference sequence). Trimming took 1 base from V and 1 from J, leaving 11 bases between them. The CDR3 coding sequence is TGTGCCAGTAGTATAGTCACAGGTTGGAGCAATCAGCCCCAGCATTTT. Its translation: CASSIVTGWSNQPQHF.

The rearrangement uses TRBV12-3 or TRBV12-4 and TRBJ1-1; D uncertain. The germline V and J ends were trimmed by 5 bases and 10 bases, with 17 bases remaining between them. The CDR3 totals 13 residues. CDR3 sequence reads: CASSPRHVGVAFF. Written as DNA, the CDR3 is TGTGCCAGCAGTCCCCGTCACGTCGGGGTAGCTTTCTTT.

The chain recombines TRBV10-2 with TRBJ2-1; D is ambiguous. The CDR3 totals 16 residues. Trimming cost V 2 bases and J 1 base, with 12 bases left between them. CDR1 WSHSY and CDR2 SAAADI come from the germline V gene. DNA of the CDR3: TGCGCCAGCAGTGAGACTTTAGTCAGGTCCTACAATGAGCAGTTCTTC. It is translated as CASSETLVRSYNEQFF.

V usage is TRBV7-2 and J usage is TRBJ2-7, with 7 nucleotides matching TRBD2. The V gene end was trimmed by 3 bases and the J gene end by 4 bases; junction bases not matched to a gene: 12. The length of the CDR3 is 16 residues. Germline CDR1 SGHTA, CDR2 FQGNSA. CDR3 in DNA: TGTGCCAGCAGCTTGGGGGGGTCTCTTACGCGATACGAGCAGTACTTC. It yields the protein CASSLGGSLTRYEQYF.

V gene TRBV5-6 combines with J gene TRBJ1-2; 7 bases are shared with TRBD1. Trimming took 4 bases from V and 4 from J; bases not matched to a gene: 7. CDR3 length equals 14 residues. Germline V gene lookup returns CDR1 SGHDT and CDR2 YYEEEE. CDR3 amino acids: CASSLETGLYGYTF. The DNA for the CDR3 is TGTGCCAGCAGCCTCGAGACAGGGCTCTATGGCTACACCTTC.

The chain uses TRBV2 and TRBJ2-3, with 9 bases matching TRBD2. The CDR3 is made up of 15 amino acids. Germline V gene data show CDR1 as SNHLY and CDR2 as FYNNEI. With V trimmed by 1 base and J by 1 base, 0 bases remained unmatched. CDR3 protein: CASSEGLAGTDTQYF. The DNA for the CDR3 is TGTGCCAGCAGTGAAGGACTAGCGGGCACAGATACGCAGTATTTT.

V is TRBV20-1 and J is TRBJ2-7, with no clear D. V lost 6 bases, J lost 2 bases, and 5 bases lay in between. Germline CDR1 and CDR2: DFQATT and SNEGSKA (reference sequence). CDR3 length: 10 residues. This CDR3 is CSAEPYEQYF. In nucleotides, the CDR3 is TGCAGTGCCGAGCCCTACGAGCAGTACTTC.

The chain carries TRBV19 and TRBJ2-5, with 10 nucleotides matching TRBD1. CDR1 and CDR2 (germline): LNHDA, SQIVND (reference sequence). The V gene end was trimmed by 4 bases and the J gene end by 2 bases; junction bases not matched to a gene: 7. The CDR3 totals 16 residues. The CDR3 loop is CASSKTGGARQETQYF. In nucleotides, the CDR3 is TGTGCCAGTAGTAAGACAGGGGGCGCGAGGCAAGAGACCCAGTACTTC.

V is TRBV15 and J is TRBJ2-1, with D perhaps matching TRBD2 (6 bases). CDR3 length: 16 residues. Germline lookup yields CDR1 LNHNV and CDR2 YYDKDF (reference sequence). Trimming removed 2 bases at V and 6 bases at J, with 17 bases between. DNA for the CDR3: TGTGCCACCAGCAGACCCAGCGGAGGGGCCGGCAATGAGCAGTTCTTC. It codes for CATSRPSGGAGNEQFF.